The 5 T cell receptor beta chains presented below share a single source sample, sequenced in a study of blood T cell repertoires in COVID-19. Data came from immunoSEQ multiplex PCR; TCRdb stores just in-frame clones and leaves some out. The data contain around 240,000 clones, 80% to 90% of them seen just once; the ten biggest clones take up approximately 2%. The sample comprised PBMCs or T cells enriched from blood (not recorded which). The receptors were gathered from a woman between 50 and 59 years old who had recovered from COVID-19.

The rearrangement uses TRBV30 and TRBJ1-2, with 9 bases that match TRBD1. The CDR3 sequence is 12 residues long. Trimming cost V 8 bases and J 4 bases; bases outside gene matches: 5. Germline CDR1 and CDR2: GTSNPN and SVGIG (reference sequence). In DNA form, the CDR3 reads TGTGCCCAGGACAGGGGCGGCTATGGCTACACCTTC. It yields the protein CAQDRGGYGYTF. Using reference TRBV30 and TRBJ1-2 for the parts outside the CDR3, the full variable domain is SQTIHQWPATLVQPVGSPLSLECTVEGTSNPNLYWYRQAAGRGLQLLFYSVGIGQISSEVPQNLSASRPQDRQFILSSKKLLLSDSGFYLCAQDRGGYGYTFGSGTRLTVV.

This clone was counted once. The V and J genes are TRBV18 and TRBJ2-1; D not certain. Trimming shortened V by 1 base and J by 10 bases, and 11 bases separated the two germline ends. CDR1 is KGHSH and CDR2 is LQKENI in the germline V gene. The CDR3 covers 13 residues. CDR3 sequence reads: CASSPLASSEQFF. CDR3 bases: TGTGCCAGCTCACCACTAGCTTCAAGCGAGCAGTTCTTC.

This chain connects TRBV10-1 to TRBJ2-7, with TRBD1 as a possible D gene (5 bases). CDR3 length: 14 amino acids. V was trimmed by 8 bases and J by 2 bases, leaving 16 bases between them. Germline CDR1 WNHNN, CDR2 SYGVQD (reference sequence). This CDR3 reads CASLWQGTAYEQYF. The CDR3 DNA follows: TGCGCCAGCCTTTGGCAGGGAACAGCCTACGAGCAGTACTTC.

This chain joins TRBV5-4 and TRBJ1-3; D might be TRBD1 (5 bases). V lost 3 bases, J lost 0 bases, and 7 bases lay in between. This CDR3 spans 14 amino acids. Germline CDR1 and CDR2: SGHNT and YYREEE (reference sequence). The CDR3 sequence is CASSSTGSGNTIYF. Here the CDR3 DNA reads TGTGCCAGCAGCTCCACAGGCTCTGGAAACACCATATATTTT.

The chain recombines TRBV4-1 with TRBJ1-6; D call uncertain. There are 17 residues in the CDR3. Between the trimmed V and J ends, which lost 1 base and 11 bases, there was a span of 21 bases. Germline V gene data show CDR1 as MGHRA and CDR2 as YSYEKL. CDR3 bases: TGCGCCAGCAGCCAAGCTTTGTCAGTCAGCGGCGTAACACCCCTCCACTTT. Its translation: CASSQALSVSGVTPLHF.